The T cell receptor (beta chain) under discussion was sequenced for a study of shared clonotypes between healthy human individuals. Study as a whole: A donor's plate count was three for CD4 naive and three for CD4 memory; CD8 naive had two and CD8 memory one.

Sequenced by immunoSEQ multiplex PCR; TCRdb stores in-frame clones only, minus some. The sample has 2 million to 2.5 million clones; about 92% are singletons. Germline V gene data show CDR1 as SGHNT and CDR2 as YENEEA. Trimming left V 3 bases short and J 6 bases short, with 10 bases between. This CDR3 region has 13 residues. Points from the study as a whole: Naive subsets tended to show greater estimated richness than memory subsets.

This clone was picked up one time. Its antigen is as yet unknown. The chain combines TRBV11-3 with TRBJ2-3; TRBD2 might be the D (6 bases). The sample consisted of naive CD4+ T cells from PBMCs. Stated subset: CD45RA+ positively selected. This TCR came from a man in his late teens or twenties in good health. Some clones in this sample may be carry-over from other donors' samples. The DNA for the CDR3 is TGTGCCAGCAGCTTTCGGGAGTCGGATACGCAGTATTTT. This codes for CASSFRESDTQYF.